The T cell receptor beta chain described here comes from a study of T cell responses to AZD1222 COVID-19 vaccine (dated by TCRdb to about 2021). In terms of the full investigation: AZD1222 recipients whose second dose came at about 4 weeks and those whose second dose came at about 12 weeks were combined into one group, since spike-specific TCR depth and breadth did not differ between the two schedules. Trial participants were enrolled by age into subgroups of 18-55, 56-69 and 70-plus years, and around 150, 28 and 57 TCR-sequenced participants, respectively, were included in these subgroups. TCR sequencing was performed for 230 to 250 trial participants, of whom approximately 200 were given two doses of AZD1222 and 26 were given two doses of MenACWY control vaccine. General conclusions and limits of the study: Epitopes outside the regions mutated in the B.1.351 and B.1.1.7 variants were reportedly recognized by nearly half of the unique spike-specific TCRs. Participants were mostly white British, with more females than males. The authors suggested clonal diversity may have been underestimated. A significant rise in spike-specific TCR breadth and depth was observed after two AZD1222 doses relative to day 0 and relative to MenACWY recipients. Conclusions about previously exposed vaccinees are limited, since just a handful of AZD1222 recipients were seropositive for SARS-CoV-2 at baseline. Because no day 14 peak-response samples were available, the repertoires could be characterized only after the peak T cell response. Vaccine-associated CD4 TCRs spanned the whole spike protein, with dominant responses in regions 160-218 and 743-854. In the small 56-69-year group, the increase in depth fell short of significance, most likely because of low power.

The CDR3 regions of human TCRbeta chains were analyzed by immunosequencing. In the source study's methods: Repertoire TCRs were checked for matches against a reference library of SARS-CoV-2-specific TCRs that had been generated using the MIRA antigen-specificity platform. Breadth was defined as the fraction of unique TCRs that were SARS-CoV-2-associated, and depth was defined as the fraction of total T cells that were SARS-CoV-2-associated. Using the MIRA data, each spike-specific TCR was assigned both to the spike region to which the TCR was reactive and to a CD4 or CD8 class. Log10-transformed breadth and depth values were compared by one-way ANOVA with Sidak's multiple comparisons tests. TCRdb stores this immuneACCESS table with in-frame sequences only. Part of the clones is absent; in the studies checked, under half of the shortfall reflects unresolved V genes, and no reason is known for the rest. V and J calls and clone size are as listed in that table; D and trimming were resolved from the DNA. The sample table holds 50,000 or so clones, of which over 70% were seen once. The ten largest clones represent 14% to 15% of the sample.

This clone came up a few times. The clone's antigen remains unknown. No base-level quality is on record; no much larger clone is a single base apart. From cysteine to phenylalanine, the CDR3 is 13 amino acids long. CDR3 DNA is the only sequence kept; it has 39 bases, read in frame from the first base. V is cut by 10 bases and J by 6 bases, and the space between the germline ends is 17 bases. What this sample's time point label stands for: baseline before first vaccination. Vaccinee samples came from UK trials COV001 and COV002, including a single-blind randomized controlled phase 2/3 trial of AZD1222 (ChAdOx1 nCoV-19) in healthy adults. Trial participant PBMC samples were collected at day 0 and day 28 after the second dose for TCRbeta chain sequencing.

The receptor was derived from an adult in good health. Rearrangement joined TRBV12-3 or TRBV12-4 to TRBJ2-3; TRBD1 might be the D gene, on 5 matching bases. The material sequenced was peripheral blood, taken on day 0 of AZD1222 vaccination. Here the CDR3 is given as CATTRGPRDTQYF. Here is the DNA: TGTGCCACCACAAGGGGCCCACGGGATACGCAGTATTTT.